These T cell receptor beta chains were read from a single sample in a study of blood T cell repertoires in COVID-19. The method was immunoSEQ multiplex PCR; TCRdb's version includes in-frame clones alone and lacks a portion of them. Here the sample spans fewer than 250,000 clones, about 85% being singletons. The sample was peripheral blood. The receptors derive from a man between 25 and 39 years old with acute or convalescent COVID-19. CDR3s include the opening cysteine and the closing phenylalanine or tryptophan. Fields, in order: V gene, D gene, J gene, clone size, CDR3 DNA, CDR3 protein. A D gene is named only where the DNA matches it firmly. Clone size, where shown, is once, few, many, or a class for clones that have expanded.

>TRBV6-6|-|TRBJ1-2|-
TGTGCCAGCAGTTACTCTCAGGGAAGCTATGGCTACACCTTC
CASSYSQGSYGYTF
>TRBV30|-|TRBJ1-3|-
TGTGCCTGGAGTCCGAGCGGGAGGTTCGTAGTCGGAAACACCATATATTTT
CAWSPSGRFVVGNTIYF
>TRBV5-6|-|TRBJ1-1|-
TGTGCCAGCAGCAGGGGGTTTCGGAGCACTGAAGCTTTCTTT
CASSRGFRSTEAFF
>TRBV9|-|TRBJ2-5|-
TGTGCCAGCAGTCGGTCGGGGGATCAAGAGACCCAGTACTTC
CASSRSGDQETQYF
>TRBV5-1|-|TRBJ2-2|-
TGCGCCAGCATCCCTGGGGCCCAACTAAATACCGGGGAGCTGTTTTTT
CASIPGAQLNTGELFF
>TRBV12-3/TRBV12-4|-|TRBJ2-5|-
TGTGCCAGCAGTTTCACAGGGATCGAGACCCAGTACTTC
CASSFTGIETQYF
>TRBV18|-|TRBJ2-1|-
TGTGCCAGCTCACGCGACAGCTACAATGAGCAGTTCTTC
CASSRDSYNEQFF
>TRBV29-1|TRBD2|TRBJ2-7|-
TGCAGCGTCGCCCGGAAGTTCCCCCTAGCGCGGGAGGGGTCCTACGAGCAGTACTTC
CSVARKFPLAREGSYEQYF
>TRBV5-5|-|TRBJ2-1|-
TGTGCCAGCAGCCTCCGACGGGAACCTACTGAGCAGTTCTTC
CASSLRREPTEQFF
>TRBV30|TRBD1|TRBJ2-5|-
TGTGCCTGGAGCCACAGGGGGCCGGAGACCCAGTACTTC
CAWSHRGPETQYF
>TRBV5-8|-|TRBJ2-5|-
TGTGCCAGCAGCCAGGGACTGTTTCAAGAGACCCAGTACTTC
CASSQGLFQETQYF
>TRBV7-2|-|TRBJ1-2|-
TGTGCCAGCACCTCGGGAGGGGAGGGCGTCTATGGCTACACCTTC
CASTSGGEGVYGYTF
>TRBV13|-|TRBJ1-3|-
TGTGCCAGCAGCTTAATCCCAGTATCTGGAAACACCATATATTTT
CASSLIPVSGNTIYF
>TRBV25-1|TRBD2|TRBJ2-5|-
TGTGCCAGCAGTGAATGTGCGTTCGAGCGGGGGGGCCTGGAGACCCAGTACTTC
CASSECAFERGGLETQYF
>TRBV6-1|-|TRBJ1-5|-
TGTGCCAGCAGTGAATACAGCTTATATAGCAATCAGCCCCAGCATTTT
CASSEYSLYSNQPQHF
>TRBV7-3|-|TRBJ1-2|-
TGTGCCAGCAGCGAAGGGACATTAGGTGGCTACACCTTC
CASSEGTLGGYTF
>TRBV6-1|TRBD2|TRBJ2-5|-
TGTGCCAGCAGTGATCTAGCGGGAGGGTGGGAGACCCAGTACTTC
CASSDLAGGWETQYF
>TRBV5-1|-|TRBJ2-7|-
TGCGCCAGCAGCTTGGAGGCGCTAAGGGGGTCGTACGAGCAGTACTTC
CASSLEALRGSYEQYF
>TRBV2|-|TRBJ1-6|-
TGTGCCAGCGGCGACTTTGGGTCACCCCTCCACTTT
CASGDFGSPLHF
>TRBV7-3|TRBD2|TRBJ2-1|-
TGTGCCAGCAGCCCCCTAGGGGTAGCGGGATACAATGAGCAGTTCTTC
CASSPLGVAGYNEQFF
>TRBV30|TRBD2|TRBJ2-3|-
TGTGCCTGGAGTGTAAAAGAAGCGGGGGGGCTAGATACGCAGTATTTT
CAWSVKEAGGLDTQYF
>TRBV28|-|TRBJ1-2|once
TGTGCCAGCAGTTTAGGGCAGTTGGGCTACACCTTC
CASSLGQLGYTF
>TRBV27|TRBD2|TRBJ2-3|-
TGTGCCAGCAGCCTGAGCGGGGGCACAGATACGCAGTATTTT
CASSLSGGTDTQYF
>TRBV11-2|TRBD1|TRBJ2-7|-
TGTGCCAGCAGCTCACGCCCGACAGGGGGAGAGCAGTACTTC
CASSSRPTGGEQYF
>TRBV6-6|-|TRBJ2-2|once
TGTGCCACTTCGACGGGGAACACCGGGGAGCTGTTTTTT
CATSTGNTGELFF
>TRBV3-1/TRBV3-2|TRBD1|TRBJ1-4|-
TGTGCCAGCAGCCGCCGGGACAGGAGTAATGAAAAACTGTTTTTT
CASSRRDRSNEKLFF
>TRBV6-1|TRBD1|TRBJ1-6|-
TGTGCCAGCAGTGAAAGGACAGGACCCCTCCACTTT
CASSERTGPLHF
>TRBV14|-|TRBJ1-1|once
TGTGCCAGCAGCCACGTCAGGGTGAGTGAAGCTTTCTTT
CASSHVRVSEAFF